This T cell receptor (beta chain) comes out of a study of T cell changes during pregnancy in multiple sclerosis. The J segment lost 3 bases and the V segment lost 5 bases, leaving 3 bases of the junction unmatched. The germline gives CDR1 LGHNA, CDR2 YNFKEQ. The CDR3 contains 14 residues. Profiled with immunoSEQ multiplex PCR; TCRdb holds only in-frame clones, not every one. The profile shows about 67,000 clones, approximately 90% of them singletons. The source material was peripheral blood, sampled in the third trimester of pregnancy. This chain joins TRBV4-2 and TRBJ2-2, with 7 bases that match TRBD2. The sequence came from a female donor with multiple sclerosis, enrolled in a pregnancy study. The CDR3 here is CASSYGLDTGELFF. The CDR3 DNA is TGTGCCAGCAGCTATGGACTAGACACCGGGGAGCTGTTTTTT.